This T cell receptor beta chain was captured in a study of graft-versus-host responses after intestinal transplantation. The table came from immunoSEQ multiplex PCR; TCRdb's copy has only in-frame clones and leaves some out. The sample includes 100,000 to 120,000 clones, about 93% of them seen just once. Germline-derived CDR1 and CDR2 are SGHDT and YYEEEE. J lost 3 bases, V lost 2 bases, and 8 bases had no gene match. This CDR3 spans 16 amino acids. Regarding this clone: What it binds is unknown.

Specimen: unstimulated CD8+ T cells sorted from spleen or lymph node cells, collected before intestinal transplant. This clonotype was obtained from a human donor who received an intestinal transplant. The J gene is TRBJ2-7, the V gene TRBV5-6; 10 nucleotides match TRBD2. CDR3 in amino acids: CASSFSSGRALYEQYF. In DNA, the CDR3 is TGTGCCAGCAGCTTTTCTAGCGGGAGAGCGCTCTACGAGCAGTACTTC.